This TCR beta chain was obtained from a study of PD-1 blockade in classical Hodgkin lymphoma. As for the study in general: Each patient was given nivolumab 3 mg/kg through a vein every 2 weeks.

Trimming pared 5 bases from V and 7 bases from J, leaving 6 bases between. Germline CDR1 reads SEHNR; CDR2 reads FQNEAQ (reference sequence). The CDR3 totals 12 residues. Brentuximab vedotin exposure varied among the patients, all of whom had relapsed after autologous stem cell transplantation. Patients' outcomes at their best amounted to complete response, partial response or progressive disease. Regarding the study as a whole: Nivolumab initiation under 1 year post-ASCT meant exclusion.

This clone has only a few counts. No antigen is known for it. Generated by immunoSEQ multiplex PCR, the TCRdb table keeps only in-frame clones and is missing some. Here the sample spans approximately 32,000 clones, 82% being singletons. The gene calls are TRBV7-9 and TRBJ1-6; weak D call: TRBD1 (6 bases). The source material was peripheral blood mononuclear cells (PBMCs), sampled at baseline. This sequence originates from a human donor with classical Hodgkin lymphoma. The CDR3 here is CASSQGNSPLHF. The DNA of the CDR3 is TGTGCCAGCAGCCAGGGGAATTCACCCCTCCACTTT.